One and the same sample provided the 23 T cell receptor beta chains below, sequenced in a study of T-cell memory formation after mild COVID-19. One entry per CDR3 protein results from TCRdb running MiXCR on the 5' RACE reads. The profile shows 300,000 to 400,000 distinct CDR3 sequences, over 13% of them singletons. Specimen: PBMCs or a T cell subset sorted from them (not recorded which). The receptors come from a man between 18 and 29 years old who had mild COVID-19 (a few samples of this study predate the infection). Cell type and time point are not known.

The J gene is TRBJ2-5, the V gene TRBV20-1, with TRBD1 as a possible D gene (6 bases). The CDR3 totals 15 residues. The germline V and J ends were trimmed by 0 bases and 5 bases, with 16 bases remaining between them. The V gene's germline CDR1 is DFQATT and CDR2 SNEGSKA (reference sequence). CDR3 DNA sequence: TGCAGTGCTAGAGATTCTCAGGGGATGTGGGAGACCCAGTACTTC. It codes for CSARDSQGMWETQYF.

V gene TRBV19 combines with J gene TRBJ2-1, with D uncertain. This CDR3 region has 15 residues. CDR1 LNHDA and CDR2 SQIVND come from the germline V gene (reference sequence). V was clipped by 6 bases and J by 0 bases, with 12 bases between them. CDR3 sequence: CASREAHISYNEQFF. In DNA, the CDR3 is TGTGCCAGTAGAGAGGCTCATATCTCCTACAATGAGCAGTTCTTC.

The chain carries TRBV6-2 or TRBV6-3 and TRBJ1-2, with 8 bases fitting TRBD1. This CDR3 has 14 residues. Trimming removed 8 bases from V and 5 bases from J; junction bases left unmatched: 10. Germline CDR1 reads MNHEY; CDR2 reads SVGEGT. The CDR3 sequence is CASVDRENGYGYTF. CDR3 DNA: TGTGCCAGCGTGGACAGGGAGAATGGTTATGGCTACACCTTC.

This clonotype was observed a handful of times. The V gene is TRBV6-2 or TRBV6-3, the J gene TRBJ2-3; TRBD1 might be the D (5 bases). The CDR3 length is 18 residues. The germline V gene encodes CDR1 MNHEY and CDR2 SVGEGT. The V end lost 10 bases, the J end lost 3 bases, and 29 bases lay between the germline ends. The CDR3 region has the DNA TGTGCCATCAGCAATATGGATCGGGCGAAGGGGCGAACAGATACGCAGTATTTT. Translated, it gives CAISNMDRAKGRTDTQYF.

This sequence joins TRBV7-6 and TRBJ2-1; D is uncertain. V was clipped by 6 bases and J by 4 bases, with 13 bases between them. Germline CDR1 SGHVS, CDR2 FNYEAQ. This CDR3 has 14 amino acids. The CDR3 DNA reads TGTGCCAGCAGTATCTCACATGGGTACAATGAGCAGTTCTTC. Protein product: CASSISHGYNEQFF.

The table lists this clonotype with many counts. The chain is built from TRBV6-5 and TRBJ2-3, with 8 nucleotides matching TRBD1. The CDR3 loop spans 13 amino acids. Trimming cost V 6 bases and J 1 base; bases outside gene matches: 0. Germline CDR1 MNHEY, CDR2 SVGAGI. CDR3 loop: CASRGQGTDTQYF. CDR3 bases: TGTGCCAGCAGGGGACAGGGCACAGATACGCAGTATTTT.

This clonotype was seen a few times. The genes are TRBV7-2 and TRBJ2-5, with 9 bases lining up with TRBD2. CDR1 is SGHTA and CDR2 is FQGNSA in the germline V gene. The CDR3 spans 15 residues. Germline trimming cut 5 bases from V and 5 bases from J; bases unmatched to any gene: 9. As DNA, the CDR3 is TGTGCCAGCAGCAGACAGCGGGGGGCGGGGGAGACCCAGTACTTC. Translated, it gives CASSRQRGAGETQYF.

This clonotype was picked up a small number of times. This rearrangement joins TRBV27 to TRBJ2-3; 10 bases match TRBD2. CDR3 size: 17 residues. Germline V CDR1 and CDR2: MNHEY, SMNVEV (reference sequence). The trim removed 4 bases at V and 4 bases at J, leaving 11 bases unmatched. DNA for the CDR3: TGTGCCAGCAGTTCTCCGCCTTTAGCGGGGGGTCCAGATACGCAGTATTTT. Translating it yields CASSSPPLAGGPDTQYF.

Only a few counts were recorded for this clonotype. The V and J genes are TRBV15 and TRBJ2-3; 9 bases align to TRBD1. V lost 1 base to trimming and J lost 3 bases; unmatched junction nucleotides: 5. This CDR3 has 16 residues. Germline V lookup: CDR1 LNHNV, CDR2 YYDKDF (reference sequence). The CDR3 DNA reads as TGTGCCACCAGCAGAGCACAGGGGGCTGGTACAGATACGCAGTATTTT. This translates into CATSRAQGAGTDTQYF. Drawing the rest from reference TRBV15 and TRBJ2-3, the complete variable domain is DAMVIQNPRYQVTQFGKPVTLSCSQTLNHNVMYWYQQKSSQAPKLLFHYYDKDFNNEADTPDNFQSRRPNTSFCFLDIRSPGLGDTAMYLCATSRAQGAGTDTQYFGPGTRLTVL.

This clonotype has only a few counts. The chain recombines TRBV24-1 with TRBJ2-6; TRBD2 is a possible D gene (6 bases). V lost 9 bases to trimming and J lost 2 bases, with 7 bases between them. The V gene's germline CDR1 is KGHDR and CDR2 SFDVKD. The CDR3 extends over 13 amino acids. The CDR3 loop is CATGGAGANVLTF. The CDR3 nucleotides read TGTGCCACCGGCGGGGCTGGGGCCAACGTCCTGACTTTC.

The sample holds a few counts of this clonotype. The chain carries TRBV2 and TRBJ2-3; 9 bases map to TRBD2. The V and J ends lost 0 bases and 3 bases, in that order; junction bases with no gene match: 7. Germline V lookup: CDR1 SNHLY, CDR2 FYNNEI. This CDR3 is 17 amino acids long. The CDR3 reads CASSEARSSGETDTQYF. In DNA, the CDR3 is TGTGCCAGCAGTGAAGCGCGCTCTAGCGGGGAGACAGATACGCAGTATTTT. Full variable domain (outside the CDR3, taken from reference TRBV2 and TRBJ2-3): EPEVTQTPSHQVTQMGQEVILRCVPISNHLYFYWYRQILGQKVEFLVSFYNNEISEKSEIFDDQFSVERPDGSNFTLKIRSTKLEDSAMYFCASSEARSSGETDTQYFGPGTRLTVL.

With respect to this clonotype: At one of its ends the junction is not consistent with the germline gene, which may arise from a read error. For the CDR3, the DNA is TGCGCAAGCAGCACGACACCCTACAATGAGCAGTTCTTC. Its protein product is CASSTTPYNEQFF. This sequence joins TRBV5-1 and TRBJ2-1, with unresolved D. This CDR3 is 13 amino acids long. CDR1 and CDR2 (germline): SGHRS, YFSETQ.

The chain employs TRBV7-8 and TRBJ1-3; 9 bases line up with TRBD1. Germline V gives CDR1 SGHVS, CDR2 FQNEAQ. V was clipped by 7 bases and J by 0 bases; unmatched bases: 7. The CDR3 sequence is 16 residues long. The CDR3 DNA follows: TGTGCCAGCACCGAACAGGGGGCCGTCTCTGGAAACACCATATATTTT. This encodes CASTEQGAVSGNTIYF. Full variable domain (remainder filled in from reference TRBV7-8 and TRBJ1-3): GAGVSQSPRYKVAKRGQDVALRCDPISGHVSLFWYQQALGQGPEFLTYFQNEAQLDKSGLPSDRFFAERPEGSVSTLKIQRTQQEDSAVYLCASTEQGAVSGNTIYFGEGSWLTVV.

This clonotype was seen more than once but under ten times. The CDR3 sequence: CASSFLALNTGELFF. The CDR3 DNA follows: TGCGCCAGCAGCTTCCTAGCCCTGAACACCGGGGAGCTGTTTTTT. The chain joins TRBV5-1 to TRBJ2-2, with TRBD2 as a possible D gene (5 bases). This CDR3 comprises 15 residues. Germline V gene lookup returns CDR1 SGHRS and CDR2 YFSETQ. Trimming left V 2 bases short and J 1 base short, with 9 bases between. Drawing the rest from reference TRBV5-1 and TRBJ2-2, the complete variable domain is KAGVTQTPRYLIKTRGQQVTLSCSPISGHRSVSWYQQTPGQGLQFLFEYFSETQRNKGNFPGRFSGRQFSNSRSEMNVSTLELGDSALYLCASSFLALNTGELFFGEGSRLTVL.

The V gene is TRBV13, the J gene TRBJ1-1; D uncertain. V dropped 5 bases and J dropped 1 base, with 8 bases sitting between them. CDR3 length equals 13 residues. Germline values: CDR1 PRHDT, CDR2 FYEKMQ (reference sequence). This CDR3 is CASSKASNTEAFF. The CDR3 coding sequence is TGTGCCAGCAGCAAAGCGTCGAACACTGAAGCTTTCTTT.

This clonotype was observed a handful of times. This chain joins TRBV4-1 and TRBJ1-6, with D possibly being TRBD1 (5 bases). V lost 4 bases to trimming and J lost 3 bases, with 13 bases between them. Germline loops: CDR1 MGHRA, CDR2 YSYEKL. CDR3 size: 16 residues. The CDR3 DNA reads TGCGCCAGCAGCCGAGACAGTGGGCGCTATAATTCACCCCTCCACTTT. Its translation is CASSRDSGRYNSPLHF.

The chain combines TRBV12-3 or TRBV12-4 with TRBJ2-3, with 13 bases identical to TRBD2. Losses at the gene ends were 5 bases for V and 3 bases for J; bases not matched to a gene: 5. The CDR3 has 16 residues. The CDR3 region has the DNA TGTGCCAGCAGTCATACTAGCGGGGGGGCTACAGATACGCAGTATTTT. Encoded protein: CASSHTSGGATDTQYF.

This clonotype was counted only a few times. The gene calls are TRBV20-1 and TRBJ1-4, with D maybe TRBD1 (5 bases). Per germline, CDR1 DFQATT and CDR2 SNEGSKA (reference sequence). The V end was cut by 0 bases, the J end by 3 bases, with 11 bases between. This CDR3 comprises 15 residues. The CDR3 reads CSAREEGAANEKLFF. The DNA of the CDR3 is TGCAGTGCTAGAGAGGAAGGGGCGGCTAATGAAAAACTGTTTTTT.

V gene TRBV10-3 combines with J gene TRBJ2-5, with 8 bases aligning to TRBD1. Germline V gene sequence: CDR1 ENHRY, CDR2 SYGVKD. This CDR3 is built from 14 residues. V was clipped by 2 bases and J by 2 bases; unmatched bases: 1. The CDR3 DNA reads TGTGCCATCAGTGAGGGGACAGGTCAAGAGACCCAGTACTTC. Translating it yields CAISEGTGQETQYF.

This clonotype was detected only once. This chain links TRBV29-1 with TRBJ1-1; D gene ambiguous. Germline CDR1 SQVTM, CDR2 ANQGSEA. The length of the CDR3 is 9 residues. The V end lost 6 bases, the J end lost 6 bases, and 5 bases lay between the germline ends. The CDR3 DNA is TGCAGCGTCCTCCCTGAAGCTTTCTTT. Its translation: CSVLPEAFF.

This clonotype was seen a few times. This chain links TRBV28 with TRBJ1-2; possible D gene TRBD1, 5 bases. This CDR3 spans 14 amino acids. V shed 2 bases and J shed 10 bases, with 17 bases lying between them. CDR1 is MDHEN, CDR2 SYDVKM, per germline. In DNA, the CDR3 is TGTGCCAGCAGTTTAATAGGGCTGGGGGGAGACTACACCTTC. This encodes CASSLIGLGGDYTF.

This rearrangement joins TRBV6-5 to TRBJ1-2, with 8 bases matching TRBD1. The trim removed 1 base at V and 2 bases at J, leaving 3 bases unmatched. Germline V CDR1 and CDR2: MNHEY, SVGAGI. This CDR3 region has 15 residues. CDR3 protein: CASSYLRTGNYGYTF. The CDR3 region has the DNA TGTGCCAGCAGTTACTTAAGGACAGGGAACTATGGCTACACCTTC.

This chain connects TRBV15 to TRBJ1-3; D not certain. The length of the CDR3 is 13 residues. V lost 0 bases, J lost 6 bases, and 6 bases lay in between. Per the germline V gene, CDR1 is LNHNV and CDR2 is YYDKDF (reference sequence). CDR3 DNA: TGTGCCACCAGCAGAGATCTTGAAAACACCATATATTTT. Translated: CATSRDLENTIYF.